Below, one T cell receptor (beta chain) is given with its context. This clone was detected ten times or more. It lacks a known antigen. Qualities for individual bases were not recorded, and no much larger clone is one base off. The entire amount of isolated RNA was reverse transcribed using the High Capacity cDNA Reverse Transcription Kit, so the sequenced TCRB transcripts were expressed ones. Deep immunoSEQ sequencing was applied to naive, central memory and regulatory T cell samples, giving an average of roughly 3.5 million total reads per sample. After sorted cells were lysed in RLT buffer, RNA was extracted with DNase-treated RNeasy Micro or Mini kits, with the choice depending on cell number. Each cell subset was processed separately to prevent cross-contamination, with patient and healthy donor samples processed together. Using the immunoSEQ multiplex PCR, TCRB sequences were amplified from cDNA into 87-bp fragments spanning the CDR3 region. The amplicons were sequenced using the Illumina HiSeq platform. In the authors' own workflow: Synthetic template baselines were used to correct PCR bias computationally, reads within Hamming distance 2 were collapsed together, and singletons that could not be merged were discarded. Reads were aligned against IMGT to assign V, D and J genes, CDR3 length and insertions or deletions at six rearrangement sites. Within each subset, clonotype counts were normalized to sorted cell number, and only after that were true diversity and Gini coefficients computed with the tcR R package. The overlap coefficient, calculated on TCRB nucleotide sequences, was used to measure repertoire sharing. Imported from immuneACCESS, the table was reduced by TCRdb to in-frame sequences with V and J called. These copies leave out some clones; in studies compared against another copy, an unresolved V gene accounts for under half, and the cause of the remainder is not known. D and trimming were read from the DNA, whereas the V and J calls and clone size are those reported in that table. Present in this sample are 130,000 or so clones, approximately 9% of which were seen just once. Roughly 0.75% of the sample goes to the ten largest clones.

From each donor, a single peripheral blood sample of around 120 mL on average was drawn into heparinised tubes. A BD FACSAria II was used to sort naive, central memory, regulatory and stem cell-like memory CD4+ T cells with a panel that included CD45RO, CCR7, CD25, CD127, CD95 and CD27. Every sorted population had a purity above 95%. PBMCs were separated immediately by Lymphoprep density gradient centrifugation and were stained directly, without being cultured. So that batch effects would be minimized, each experiment stained and sorted samples in pairs, pairing one healthy donor with one patient. From its cysteine to its phenylalanine, the CDR3 spans 11 amino acids. The DNA shown is the 33-base CDR3, in frame from base 1. This entry comes from a study of beta chain features in type 1 diabetes (dated by TCRdb to 2016 to 2018). At the level of the whole study: Mean age, gender distribution, total cell number and subset yield were not different between patients and healthy donors. A total of under 140,000,000 sorted cells were examined across all samples, and the number of cells per subset was strongly correlated with RNA yield. In the study, TCRB repertoires of sorted circulating CD4+ T cell subsets from recently diagnosed type 1 diabetes patients were compared with those of matched healthy donors. Whereas all 30 or so donors provided naive and central memory subsets, regulatory and stem cell-like memory subsets were isolated from just 8 patients and roughly eight healthy donors. Study-wide conclusions, independent of this receptor: The naive, central memory and regulatory TCRB repertoires appeared to resemble one another more closely among patients than among healthy donors. At VDJ recombination sites, type 1 diabetes patients had fewer insertions and more deleted nucleotides, which implies abnormalities in thymic rearrangement. Because cDNA rather than genomic DNA was sequenced, highly expressing activated cells could have been over-represented, although no difference in activation and CD3 levels was found between groups. In all four CD4+ subsets, TCRB CDR3 length was moderately but significantly shorter in type 1 diabetes patients. Because the HLA sub-analyses included only small numbers of individuals, any influence of HLA type on TCRB rearrangement was left unresolved. Shorter templates might have been favored by PCR, but patient and control samples were amplified and corrected together, so both groups would have been affected equally by any skew.

The clonotype was recovered from a man aged 25-40 years with type 1 diabetes. Sequenced sample: central memory CD4+ T cells from blood. In this chain, TRBV21-1 is recombined with TRBJ1-2; the DNA was not compared with TRBD1, the D call given in the table. TRBV21-1 represents a pseudogene. The DNA sequence reads TGTGCCAGCAGCAAAGAGGGGGACTACACCTTC. This encodes CASSKEGDYTF.